This TCR beta chain was retrieved from a study of blood T cell repertoires in COVID-19 (dated by TCRdb to the early 2020s). In terms of the full investigation: Samples covering the acute and convalescent phases of COVID-19 were provided by collaborators in the United States, Italy and Spain. A freely available public database, intended as a resource for researchers studying the immune response to SARS-CoV-2, is where the repertoires were released. HLA class I and class II types, where available, came from metadata supplied by the sample provider rather than from assay-based typing. The samples were drawn from two sources: the first 160 participants of the ongoing ImmuneRACE study, and 1,000 to 1,500 subjects contributed by 6 global collaborators. Sample metadata almost always included a de-identified subject ID, COVID-19 status, age in years and sex. The material from the prospective study consisted of cDNA or gDNA derived from T cells, B-cell-depleted T cells, or PBMCs. Subjects who had been exposed to COVID-19, were actively infected with it, or had recovered from it provided the deeply sampled blood TCRbeta repertoires that made up the dataset.

Enrolling through a virtual design, the prospective study's participants ranged in age from roughly 18 to 90 years and lived across 24 United States geographic areas. To assign participants to cohorts, the prospective study relied on clinical history that participants themselves reported in a screening survey and a study questionnaire. Recovered participants in ImmuneRACE Cohort 3 were defined as having two consecutive negative NP/OP PCR tests, clearance from a healthcare professional, or resolution of symptoms. Each participant in the prospective study had whole blood, serum and a nasopharyngeal or oropharyngeal swab collected by mobile phlebotomists. Prospective study participants could optionally give additional blood draws and questionnaires over an approximately two-month period. Prospective study blood samples were shipped either frozen or at room temperature before DNA extraction. A remark on this clone: What this receptor recognizes is not known. There are no base qualities to consult, and no much larger clone falls within one base.

Results the study describes overall, beyond this receptor: How much clinical and demographic metadata was included differed by source and by participant, and the metadata was provided uncurated.

TCRbeta CDR3 regions were amplified from genomic DNA using the immunoSEQ Assay, a bias-controlled multiplex PCR. The study's own analysis went as follows. Within the assay, amplification of reference gene primers was used to estimate how many nucleated cells each sample contained. Sequence reads were collapsed and filtered to measure the absolute abundance of every unique TCRbeta CDR3 rearrangement. For each sample, productive Simpson clonality was calculated by taking the square root of Simpson's diversity index across productive rearrangements. TCRdb provides this immuneACCESS table in a form limited to in-frame rearrangements. Some clones are lacking; in checked studies, under half of them reflect an unresolved V gene, and why the rest are absent is not known. V and J calls and clone size come straight from that table; D and trimming were deduced from the DNA. This sample has 250,000 or so clones in its table, and about 82% of those were observed once. Together, the top ten hold 2% to 2.5% of the sample.

The CDR3 runs 14 residues from the cysteine to the phenylalanine. Only CDR3 DNA is held: 42 bases, read in frame from base 1. CDR1 and CDR2, looked up from the germline V gene, are SGDLS and YYNGEE. The germline ends are 16 bases apart after V is trimmed by 4 bases and J by 6 bases. The sample taken for sequencing was PBMCs or T cells enriched from blood (not recorded which). The rearranged segments are TRBV9 and TRBJ1-2; the D gene is perhaps TRBD1, on 6 matching bases. This receptor was obtained from a woman in her 50s who had recovered from COVID-19. The bases read TGTGCCAGCAGCCCCCTCGGGGGGCATGATGGCTACACCTTC. Translated, this gives CASSPLGGHDGYTF.